Below, one T cell receptor (beta chain) is given with its context. Produced via immunoSEQ multiplex PCR; TCRdb's table is partial and in-frame only. The repertoire has some 130,000 clones, roughly nine tenths of them found once; the top ten carry roughly 5%. The source of the sample is a study of blood T cell repertoires in COVID-19. Germline-derived CDR1 and CDR2 are MGHRA and YSYEKL. CDR3 length: 13 amino acids. The V end was cut by 3 bases, the J end by 8 bases, with 11 bases between. The sample taken for sequencing was peripheral blood. The chain joins TRBV4-1 to TRBJ2-1; TRBD1 might be the D (6 bases). This receptor was taken from a man in his sixties with COVID-19, enrolled during active disease. CDR3 in DNA: TGCGCCAGCAGCCAGTTAGAGGGGGATGAGCAGTTCTTC. It yields the protein CASSQLEGDEQFF.